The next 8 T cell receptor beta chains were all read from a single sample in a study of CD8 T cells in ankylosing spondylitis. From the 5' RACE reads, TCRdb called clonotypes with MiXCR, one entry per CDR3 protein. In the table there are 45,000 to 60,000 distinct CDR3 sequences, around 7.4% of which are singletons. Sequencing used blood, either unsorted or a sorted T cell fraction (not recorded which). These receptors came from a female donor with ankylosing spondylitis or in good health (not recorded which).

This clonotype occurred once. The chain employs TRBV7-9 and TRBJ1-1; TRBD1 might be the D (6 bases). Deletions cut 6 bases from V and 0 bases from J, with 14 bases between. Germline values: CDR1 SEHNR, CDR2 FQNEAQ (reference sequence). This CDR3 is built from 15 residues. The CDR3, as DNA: TGTGCCAGCAGTTCACGACAGGATATGAACACTGAAGCTTTCTTT. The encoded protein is CASSSRQDMNTEAFF.

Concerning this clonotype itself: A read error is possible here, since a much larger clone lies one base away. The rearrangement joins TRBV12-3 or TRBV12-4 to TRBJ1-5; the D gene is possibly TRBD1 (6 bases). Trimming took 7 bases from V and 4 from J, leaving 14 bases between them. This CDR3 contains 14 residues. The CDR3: CASTVTGTNQPQHF. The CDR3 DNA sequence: TGTGCCAGCACCGTAACGGGGACAAATCAGCCCCAGCATTTT.

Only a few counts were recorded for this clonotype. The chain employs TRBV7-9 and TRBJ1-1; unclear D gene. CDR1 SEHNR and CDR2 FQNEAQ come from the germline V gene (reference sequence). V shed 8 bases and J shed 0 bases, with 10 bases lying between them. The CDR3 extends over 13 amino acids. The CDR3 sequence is CASSRLMNTEAFF. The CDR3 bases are TGTGCCAGCTCGCGATTGATGAACACTGAAGCTTTCTTT.

The CDR3 DNA is TGTGCCAGCAGTTTGGGGGGCGCAAGGGGCACTGAAGCTTTCTTT. Translated: CASSLGGARGTEAFF. The chain combines TRBV6-5 with TRBJ1-1, with a tentative D call TRBD1 (6 bases). Trimming pared 4 bases from V and 4 bases from J, leaving 16 bases between. This CDR3 contains 15 residues. The germline V gene encodes CDR1 MNHEY and CDR2 SVGAGI.

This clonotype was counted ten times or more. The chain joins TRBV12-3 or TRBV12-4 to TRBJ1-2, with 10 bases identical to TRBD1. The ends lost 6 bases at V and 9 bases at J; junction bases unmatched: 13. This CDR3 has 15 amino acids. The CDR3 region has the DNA TGTGCCAGCAGCCCAACGAGATGGACAGGGGGAAGCTACACCTTC. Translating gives CASSPTRWTGGSYTF.

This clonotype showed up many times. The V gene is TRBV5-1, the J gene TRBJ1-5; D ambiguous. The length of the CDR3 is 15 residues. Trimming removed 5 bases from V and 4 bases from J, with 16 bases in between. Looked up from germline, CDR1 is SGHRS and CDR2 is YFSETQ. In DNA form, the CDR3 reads TGCGCCAGCAGGATGGGCCCTGAGAAAAATCAGCCCCAGCATTTT. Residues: CASRMGPEKNQPQHF.

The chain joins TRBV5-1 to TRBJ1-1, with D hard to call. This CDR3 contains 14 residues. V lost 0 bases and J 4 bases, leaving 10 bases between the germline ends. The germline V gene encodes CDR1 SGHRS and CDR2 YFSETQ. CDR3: CASSLDPGGTEAFF. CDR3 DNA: TGCGCCAGCAGCTTGGATCCGGGCGGCACTGAAGCTTTCTTT.

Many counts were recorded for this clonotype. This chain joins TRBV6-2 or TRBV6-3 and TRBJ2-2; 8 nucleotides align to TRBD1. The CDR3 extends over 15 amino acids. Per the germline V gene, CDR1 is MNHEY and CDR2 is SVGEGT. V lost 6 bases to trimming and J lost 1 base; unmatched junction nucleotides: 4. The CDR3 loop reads CASRTGTGNTGELFF. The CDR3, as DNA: TGTGCCAGCAGAACCGGGACAGGGAACACCGGGGAGCTGTTTTTT.